Listed here are 18 T cell receptor beta chains from one sample, sequenced in a study of CD4 T cells in relation to SARS-CoV-2 and coronaviruses. Libraries were prepared by immunoSEQ multiplex PCR; TCRdb keeps only in-frame clonotypes and omits some of them. Counted here are 35,000 to 40,000 clones, around 77% occurring once; the ten biggest clones make up 20%. Their cognate antigens are unknown. Specimen: memory CD4+ T cells from PBMCs, cultured in vitro. All receptors come from an adult with COVID-19.

The chain has TRBV19 and TRBJ2-4; unclear D gene. Germline V CDR1 and CDR2: LNHDA, SQIVND (reference sequence). V was cut by 3 bases and J by 9 bases, with 12 bases left in between. The CDR3 runs 13 residues. The CDR3: CASSIPGWAIQYF. CDR3 sequence (DNA): TGTGCCAGTAGTATTCCCGGGTGGGCCATTCAGTACTTC.

This clone was observed a single time. The V gene is TRBV24-1, the J gene TRBJ2-2; 8 nucleotides align to TRBD1. The CDR3 sequence is 15 residues long. The germline V gene has CDR1 KGHDR and CDR2 SFDVKD. The junction had 7 bases not matched to a gene; V was cut back by 4 bases and J by 7 bases. DNA for the CDR3: TGTGCCACCAGTGACAGCAGGGGGCCGGTCGGGGAGCTGTTTTTT. This codes for CATSDSRGPVGELFF.

The chain couples TRBV5-1 to TRBJ1-2, with a possible D match to TRBD1 (6 bases). Germline CDR1 reads SGHRS; CDR2 reads YFSETQ. The V end was cut by 0 bases, the J end by 4 bases, with 16 bases between. This CDR3 has 16 residues. The CDR3 region is CASSLAGTSSFYGYTF. CDR3 DNA sequence: TGCGCCAGCAGCTTGGCCGGGACATCCTCATTCTATGGCTACACCTTC.

The rearrangement joins TRBV6-5 to TRBJ2-7; D is uncertain. CDR3 length equals 13 residues. Per the germline V gene, CDR1 is MNHEY and CDR2 is SVGAGI. V dropped 7 bases and J dropped 1 base, with 11 bases sitting between them. The CDR3 region has the DNA TGTGCCAGCACCCTATCATTTTCCTACGAGCAGTACTTC. Protein sequence: CASTLSFSYEQYF.

This sequence joins TRBV18 and TRBJ1-1, with D possibly being TRBD1 (6 bases). The CDR3 has 17 residues. V was pared by 4 bases and J by 1 base, with 19 bases between. Germline V lookup: CDR1 KGHSH, CDR2 LQKENI. The CDR3 DNA follows: TGTGCCAGCTCACTTACCCCCTCCGGACAGACGAACACTGAAGCTTTCTTT. This gives the protein CASSLTPSGQTNTEAFF.

The chain combines TRBV11-2 with TRBJ2-2, with 10 positions matching TRBD1. The CDR3 is 16 amino acids. In germline, CDR1 is SGHAT, CDR2 FQNNGV. Trimming cost V 6 bases and J 7 bases; bases outside gene matches: 11. The CDR3, as DNA: TGTGCCAGCAGTTACGGGCGGGACAGGGGATTCGGGGAGCTGTTTTTT. Its translation is CASSYGRDRGFGELFF.

There are a few counts of this clone. The rearrangement joins TRBV7-6 to TRBJ2-3; tentative D call: TRBD1 (5 bases). This CDR3 has 14 residues. The V end was cut by 5 bases, the J end by 2 bases, with 11 bases between. The germline CDR1 and CDR2 sequences are SGHVS and FNYEAQ. The CDR3 is CASSVRQYTDTQYF. In DNA form, the CDR3 reads TGTGCCAGCAGCGTAAGACAGTACACAGATACGCAGTATTTT.

The gene calls are TRBV7-9 and TRBJ2-5; TRBD1 matches at 7 bases. With V trimmed by 6 bases and J by 1 base, 5 bases remained unmatched. CDR1 SEHNR and CDR2 FQNEAQ come from the germline V gene (reference sequence). The CDR3 sequence is 14 residues long. CDR3 loop: CASRRGQAQETQYF. CDR3 bases: TGTGCCAGCAGAAGGGGGCAAGCCCAAGAGACCCAGTACTTC.

The chain combines TRBV5-4 with TRBJ2-1; 11 bases match TRBD2. Trimming removed 5 bases from V and 3 bases from J; junction bases left unmatched: 13. This CDR3 has 18 residues. Germline assignment: CDR1 SGHNT and CDR2 YYREEE (reference sequence). DNA for the CDR3: TGTGCCAGCAGACGTATCCCGGGACTAGCGGTTTTCTACAATGAGCAGTTCTTC. Residues: CASRRIPGLAVFYNEQFF.

J is TRBJ2-7 and V is TRBV27, with D possibly TRBD2 on 6 matching bases. The germline V and J ends were trimmed by 1 base and 3 bases, with 13 bases remaining between them. CDR3 length equals 15 residues. Germline CDR1 MNHEY, CDR2 SMNVEV (reference sequence). This chain's CDR3 is CASSLFGGKNYEQYF. DNA for the CDR3: TGTGCCAGCAGTTTATTTGGCGGGAAGAACTACGAGCAGTACTTC.

The chain is built from TRBV10-2 and TRBJ2-5; 8 bases line up with TRBD2. CDR1 and CDR2 from the germline V gene are WSHSY and SAAADI. The CDR3 has 15 residues. Trimming cost V 2 bases and J 5 bases; bases outside gene matches: 7. CDR3 protein: CASSEDREGLETQYF. The DNA for the CDR3 is TGCGCCAGCAGTGAGGATCGGGAGGGCCTTGAGACCCAGTACTTC.

V usage is TRBV5-1 and J usage is TRBJ1-6; weak D call: TRBD1 (5 bases). Trimming took 5 bases from V and 7 from J, leaving 10 bases between them. There are 13 residues in the CDR3. From germline, CDR1 is SGHRS and CDR2 YFSETQ. Here the CDR3 reads CASSLDNNSPLHF. The CDR3 region has the DNA TGCGCCAGCAGTCTGGACAACAATTCACCCCTCCACTTT.

This chain connects TRBV6-5 to TRBJ2-2; D ambiguous. The CDR3 loop spans 12 amino acids. Trimming shortened V by 5 bases and J by 3 bases, and 4 bases separated the two germline ends. CDR1 and CDR2 (germline): MNHEY, SVGAGI. The DNA of the CDR3 is TGTGCCAGCAGTCCTCACACCGGGGAGCTGTTTTTT. Residues: CASSPHTGELFF.

The chain uses TRBV6-5 and TRBJ2-2; 10 bases are shared with TRBD2. CDR3 size: 13 residues. V was clipped by 7 bases and J by 6 bases; unmatched bases: 2. Germline assignment: CDR1 MNHEY and CDR2 SVGAGI. CDR3 bases: TGTGCCAGCAAAAGCGGGAGGGCCGGGGAGCTGTTTTTT. Translated: CASKSGRAGELFF.

The chain uses TRBV7-2 and TRBJ2-7, with TRBD2 as a possible D gene (5 bases). Germline loops: CDR1 SGHTA, CDR2 FQGNSA. The V gene lost 3 bases and the J gene lost 6 bases, with 12 bases spanning the gap. The CDR3 has 13 residues. The CDR3 region has the DNA TGTGCCAGCAGCTTCCAGCTAGCCCGCGAGCAGTACTTC. It encodes CASSFQLAREQYF.

The rearrangement joins TRBV15 to TRBJ2-7; 9 positions agree with TRBD1. Germline CDR1 reads LNHNV; CDR2 reads YYDKDF (reference sequence). The CDR3 runs 14 residues. J lost 6 bases, V lost 3 bases, and 6 bases had no gene match. CDR3 sequence (DNA): TGTGCCACCAGCAGGGACAGGGGAATCGGCGAGCAGTACTTC. It translates to CATSRDRGIGEQYF.

This clone was detected only a few times. The chain employs TRBV28 and TRBJ1-4; D gene ambiguous. Germline CDR1 reads MDHEN; CDR2 reads SYDVKM. CDR3 length: 13 residues. The V end was cut by 2 bases, the J end by 4 bases, with 5 bases between. CDR3 DNA sequence: TGTGCCAGCAGTTTAGGCAGTAATGAAAAACTGTTTTTT. Its protein is CASSLGSNEKLFF.

The chain is built from TRBV30 and TRBJ2-1; perhaps D is TRBD1 or TRBD2 (5 bases each). This CDR3 has 13 amino acids. The germline V and J ends were trimmed by 4 bases and 5 bases, with 12 bases remaining between them. Germline values: CDR1 GTSNPN, CDR2 SVGIG (reference sequence). CDR3 protein: CAWTGGSHNEQFF. The DNA of the CDR3 is TGTGCCTGGACTGGGGGTTCCCACAATGAGCAGTTCTTC.